Listed below are T cell receptor beta chains from one sample, sequenced in a study of T cell changes during pregnancy in multiple sclerosis. Measured with immunoSEQ multiplex PCR; TCRdb has only the in-frame clones, and not every one. The repertoire consists of about 59,000 clones, with nearly 95% occurring once and the leading ten covering about 2.6%. The sequencing here drew on CD8+ T cells from peripheral blood mononuclear cells, taken in the third trimester of pregnancy. These receptor sequences come from a female donor with multiple sclerosis, enrolled in a pregnancy study. Both conserved end residues are part of each CDR3. The D gene is left open where the match is weak. Size tells how often a clone was seen (once, few, many) or the class of an expanded clone, and some rows leave it out.

>.|TRBV4-1|TRBJ2-7|.
TGCGCCAGCAGCCAACTCGACGGAGTAGCTTACGAGCAGTACTTC
CASSQLDGVAYEQYF
>.|TRBV27|TRBJ2-3|.
TGTGCCAGCAGTCCCCCCGCGGATACGCAGTATTTT
CASSPPADTQYF
>.|TRBV27|TRBJ1-3|.
TGTGCCAGCAGTTCCCTGGGCGGGGGTCTAACTGGAAACACCATATATTTT
CASSSLGGGLTGNTIYF
>.|TRBV21-1|TRBJ1-4|.
TGTGCCAGCAGCAAAGCGGGGACAGGGGGATTAGGTGAAAAACTGTTTTTT
CASSKAGTGGLGEKLFF
>.|TRBV12-2|TRBJ2-7|.
TGTGCAAGTCGCCGTACATATAGTGAGGGGGGGCCTTACGAGCAGTACTTC
CASRRTYSEGGPYEQYF
>TRBD1|TRBV5-1|TRBJ1-2|.
TGCGCCAGCGCCACCGGACAGGGCACGAACTATGGCTACACCTTC
CASATGQGTNYGYTF
>TRBD1|TRBV27|TRBJ2-4|.
TGTGCCAGCAGCGTCCTTGGGGCCGGGACAGGCTCCAAAAACATTCAGTACTTC
CASSVLGAGTGSKNIQYF
>TRBD1|TRBV9|TRBJ1-1|few
TGTGCCAGCAGCGCCTGGGACAGCCCGAACACTGAAGCTTTCTTT
CASSAWDSPNTEAFF
>TRBD1|TRBV10-2|TRBJ2-5|.
TGCGCCAGCAGTGACGGGGACAGGGGCCAAGAGACCCAGTACTTC
CASSDGDRGQETQYF
>TRBD1|TRBV15|TRBJ2-5|.
TGTGCCACCAGCGCCCCTAGACAGGGGGAAGAGACCCAGTACTTC
CATSAPRQGEETQYF
>TRBD2|TRBV10-3|TRBJ2-1|.
TGTGCCATCTTAGGCGGGAGCTCAGACAATGAGCAGTTCTTC
CAILGGSSDNEQFF
>.|TRBV30|TRBJ1-3|.
TGTGCCACGCCGAGGGAGGCTGGAAACACCATATATTTT
CATPREAGNTIYF
>TRBD1|TRBV27|TRBJ1-1|.
TGTGCCAGCAGGGACAGGGGGCTAGCTTTCTTT
CASRDRGLAFF
>TRBD1|TRBV25-1|TRBJ1-5|.
TGTGCCAGCAGTTTACAGGGGGAGAATCAGCCCCAGCATTTT
CASSLQGENQPQHF
>TRBD2|TRBV4-2|TRBJ2-7|.
TGTGCCAGCAGCCAAGATACTAGCGGGTCCTACGAGCAGTACTTC
CASSQDTSGSYEQYF
>.|TRBV11-2|TRBJ2-2|.
TGTGCCAGCAGCTTACTTGACAGCTCGAACACCGGGGAGCTGTTTTTT
CASSLLDSSNTGELFF
>TRBD2|TRBV18|TRBJ2-7|.
TGTGCCAGCTCTCTTGGGACTAGTAGCTCCTACGAGCAGTACTTC
CASSLGTSSSYEQYF
>.|TRBV7-9|TRBJ1-1|.
TGTGCCAGCATTCTGGGGGGGTCTCCAATGAACACTGAAGCTTTCTTT
CASILGGSPMNTEAFF
>TRBD2|TRBV2|TRBJ2-3|.
TGTGCCAGCAGCTCCGGGACTAGGGAGCAGTATTTT
CASSSGTREQYF
>.|TRBV19|TRBJ2-2|.
TGTGCCAGTAGTATTATGGCAACCGGGGAGCTGTTTTTT
CASSIMATGELFF
>.|TRBV12-5|TRBJ2-7|.
TGTGCTAGTGGTTTGAGGGGGTCCGAGCAGTACTTC
CASGLRGSEQYF
>TRBD2|TRBV28|TRBJ2-7|.
TGTGCCAGCAGTCCCCGGACTAGCGGGTTTGGGGAGCAGTACTTC
CASSPRTSGFGEQYF
>TRBD1|TRBV7-6|TRBJ2-1|.
TGTGCCAGCAGCCCTGGACAGGGGGGCAATGAGCAGTTCTTC
CASSPGQGGNEQFF
>TRBD2|TRBV4-1|TRBJ2-7|.
TGCGCCAGCAGCCAGGAAAGCGGGGCCCCCTACGAGCAGTACTTC
CASSQESGAPYEQYF